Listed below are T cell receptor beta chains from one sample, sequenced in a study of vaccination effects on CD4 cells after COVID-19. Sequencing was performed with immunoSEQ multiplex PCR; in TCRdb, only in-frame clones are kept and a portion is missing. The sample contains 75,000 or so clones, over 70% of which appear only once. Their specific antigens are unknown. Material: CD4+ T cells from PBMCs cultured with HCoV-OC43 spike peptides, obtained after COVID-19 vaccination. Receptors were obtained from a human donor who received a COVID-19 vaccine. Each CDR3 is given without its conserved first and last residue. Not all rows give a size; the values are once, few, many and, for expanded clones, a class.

CDR3 protein: ASSLPPGQVDNEQF; clone size: NA; V gene: TRBV28; J gene: TRBJ2-1
CDR3 protein: ASKLTLTANTEAF; clone size: NA; V gene: TRBV2; J gene: TRBJ1-1
CDR3 protein: ATSDMRAGDGPQH; clone size: NA; V gene: TRBV24-1; J gene: TRBJ1-5
CDR3 protein: SASKFGTGGTGELF; clone size: NA; V gene: TRBV20-1; J gene: TRBJ2-2
CDR3 protein: ASSFPGQGGSPLH; clone size: few; V gene: TRBV28; J gene: TRBJ1-6
CDR3 protein: ASSPPTNTGELF; clone size: NA; V gene: TRBV9; J gene: TRBJ2-2
CDR3 protein: ASSLALGTGDGYT; clone size: NA; V gene: TRBV7-9; J gene: TRBJ1-2
CDR3 protein: ATSKDRTRSGNTIY; clone size: NA; V gene: TRBV15; J gene: TRBJ1-3
CDR3 protein: ASSKGTGRETQY; clone size: once; V gene: TRBV19; J gene: TRBJ2-5
CDR3 protein: ASSLSGGSDTQY; clone size: NA; V gene: TRBV5-1; J gene: TRBJ2-3
CDR3 protein: ASSFLRDGTEAF; clone size: NA; V gene: TRBV3-1/TRBV3-2; J gene: TRBJ1-1
CDR3 protein: ASSPRDRGSGANVLT; clone size: NA; V gene: TRBV4-2; J gene: TRBJ2-6
CDR3 protein: ASSSYGGTNTGELF; clone size: NA; V gene: TRBV19; J gene: TRBJ2-2
CDR3 protein: ASSLAGGGAYTGELF; clone size: NA; V gene: TRBV5-1; J gene: TRBJ2-2
CDR3 protein: ASSQLDGLAKNIQY; clone size: NA; V gene: TRBV3-1/TRBV3-2; J gene: TRBJ2-4
CDR3 protein: ATSPWTGGSYNEQF; clone size: NA; V gene: TRBV24-1; J gene: TRBJ2-1
CDR3 protein: ASRPVSGGFYNEQF; clone size: few; V gene: TRBV27; J gene: TRBJ2-1
CDR3 protein: ASSLGRAYT; clone size: once; V gene: TRBV28; J gene: TRBJ1-2
CDR3 protein: ATSRDSEGTQY; clone size: once; V gene: TRBV15; J gene: TRBJ2-5
CDR3 protein: AISTRGGGLDTQY; clone size: NA; V gene: TRBV10-3; J gene: TRBJ2-3
CDR3 protein: ATSDSGQGLSGANVLT; clone size: once; V gene: TRBV24-1; J gene: TRBJ2-6
CDR3 protein: ATLTTTNTEAF; clone size: few; V gene: TRBV28; J gene: TRBJ1-1
CDR3 protein: SVLEPGQGGNEQF; clone size: few; V gene: TRBV29-1; J gene: TRBJ2-1
CDR3 protein: ASNSNGYGYT; clone size: NA; V gene: TRBV12-3/TRBV12-4; J gene: TRBJ1-2
CDR3 protein: ASSPGDSYYGYT; clone size: NA; V gene: TRBV18; J gene: TRBJ1-2
CDR3 protein: ASSERLGADTQY; clone size: NA; V gene: TRBV27; J gene: TRBJ2-3
CDR3 protein: ASSSGVNIQY; clone size: NA; V gene: TRBV21-1; J gene: TRBJ2-4
CDR3 protein: ASTIEDSPNSPLH; clone size: NA; V gene: TRBV28; J gene: TRBJ1-6
CDR3 protein: ASSPYSNQPQH; clone size: NA; V gene: TRBV12-3/TRBV12-4; J gene: TRBJ1-5
CDR3 protein: ASSLEGAGNSPLH; clone size: few; V gene: TRBV7-9; J gene: TRBJ1-6
CDR3 protein: ASSSTTTGELF; clone size: few; V gene: TRBV7-9; J gene: TRBJ2-2
CDR3 protein: ASSPRRLAGEDTQY; clone size: NA; V gene: TRBV5-6; J gene: TRBJ2-3
CDR3 protein: ASSQGGSQGSFWFTEAF; clone size: NA; V gene: TRBV4-3; J gene: TRBJ1-1
CDR3 protein: ASSWDRLGSPLH; clone size: NA; V gene: TRBV6-5; J gene: TRBJ1-6
CDR3 protein: ASSGRRAF; clone size: NA; V gene: TRBV19; J gene: TRBJ1-1
CDR3 protein: ASRRDPAGYGYT; clone size: NA; V gene: TRBV5-5; J gene: TRBJ1-2
CDR3 protein: SVSEGSIAF; clone size: few; V gene: TRBV20-1; J gene: TRBJ1-1
CDR3 protein: ASSSTAGRGQPQH; clone size: NA; V gene: TRBV7-8; J gene: TRBJ1-5
CDR3 protein: ASLQGANYGYT; clone size: NA; V gene: TRBV19; J gene: TRBJ1-2
CDR3 protein: SADAGSTDTQY; clone size: NA; V gene: TRBV29-1; J gene: TRBJ2-3
CDR3 protein: SVGRGNTEAF; clone size: NA; V gene: TRBV29-1; J gene: TRBJ1-1
CDR3 protein: ASSQSRDRATDTQY; clone size: NA; V gene: TRBV3-1/TRBV3-2; J gene: TRBJ2-3
CDR3 protein: ASSQGRYGYT; clone size: NA; V gene: TRBV4-3; J gene: TRBJ1-2
CDR3 protein: ASSLVRALGRETQY; clone size: NA; V gene: TRBV7-9; J gene: TRBJ2-5
CDR3 protein: ASSSLGNTLH; clone size: NA; V gene: TRBV27; J gene: TRBJ1-6